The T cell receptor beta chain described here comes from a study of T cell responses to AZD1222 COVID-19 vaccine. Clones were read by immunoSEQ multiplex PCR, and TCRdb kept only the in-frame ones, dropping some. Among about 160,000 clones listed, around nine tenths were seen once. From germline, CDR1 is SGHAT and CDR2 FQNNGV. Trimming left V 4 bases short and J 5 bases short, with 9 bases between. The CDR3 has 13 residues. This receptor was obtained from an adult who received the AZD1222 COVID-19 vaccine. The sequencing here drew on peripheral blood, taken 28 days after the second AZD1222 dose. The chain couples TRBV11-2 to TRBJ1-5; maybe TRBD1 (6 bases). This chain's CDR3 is CASSSEGDQPQHF. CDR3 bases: TGTGCCAGCAGCTCAGAGGGGGATCAGCCCCAGCATTTT.